This TCR beta chain was sequenced during a study of cytomegalovirus exposure and HLA in healthy donors. Whole-study findings and limits: The study recorded about 150 TCR beta chains that were cytomegalovirus-associated. No immune exposure information besides CMV serostatus was available. As a later analysis showed, a missense DCLRE1C variant was linked to trimming of TCR beta V- and J-genes.

Use of 60 Vbeta and 13 Jbeta primers characterized the PCR. Some clones are missing from TCRdb's copy, which holds only in-frame ones; the method was immunoSEQ multiplex PCR. The sample includes roughly 130,000 clones, 75% to 85% of them seen just once. This clone was recorded a few times. The antigen is undetermined. This CDR3 contains 14 residues. Looked up from germline, CDR1 is SGHRS and CDR2 is YFSETQ. V gave up 0 bases and J gave up 3 bases, with 9 bases separating them. The chain has TRBV5-1 and TRBJ1-2; D perhaps matches TRBD1 (5 bases). The sample was PBMCs. The clonotype originates from a man aged 35 to 55 in good health and CMV-seronegative. The CDR3 here is CASSLAGYDYGYTF. DNA of the CDR3: TGCGCCAGCAGCTTGGCAGGGTACGACTATGGCTACACCTTC.